This T cell receptor beta chain was profiled in a study of shared clonotypes between healthy human individuals. About the research overall: The composition of the donors was a couple of women and a few men aged 18 to 49.

The CDR3 has 14 residues. Germline V gene lookup returns CDR1 SNHLY and CDR2 FYNNEI. Trimming shortened V by 6 bases and J by 7 bases, and 18 bases separated the two germline ends. General study results and limits: Naive subsets usually exceeded memory subsets in estimated richness.

Profiled with immunoSEQ multiplex PCR; TCRdb holds only in-frame clones, not every one. The table has about 2.2 million clones, just under 95% seen once; the top ten hold about 1.7%. The naive CD8 fraction comprised CD45RO-negative cells positively selected for CCR7 and excluded terminally differentiated effector memory CD45RA+ cells. This clone showed up just a few times. What it binds is not known. The chain employs TRBV2 and TRBJ1-1, with unresolved D. The sequence was obtained from a man between 18 and 35 years old in good health. Some clones in this sample may be carry-over from other donors' samples. Sequencing used naive CD8+ T cells from PBMCs. The CDR3 loop is CASSNPRARIEAFF. DNA of the CDR3: TGTGCCAGCAGCAACCCTCGGGCCAGAATTGAAGCTTTCTTT. The full variable domain, with the rest looked up from reference TRBV2 and TRBJ1-1, is EPEVTQTPSHQVTQMGQEVILRCVPISNHLYFYWYRQILGQKVEFLVSFYNNEISEKSEIFDDQFSVERPDGSNFTLKIRSTKLEDSAMYFCASSNPRARIEAFFGQGTRLTVV.